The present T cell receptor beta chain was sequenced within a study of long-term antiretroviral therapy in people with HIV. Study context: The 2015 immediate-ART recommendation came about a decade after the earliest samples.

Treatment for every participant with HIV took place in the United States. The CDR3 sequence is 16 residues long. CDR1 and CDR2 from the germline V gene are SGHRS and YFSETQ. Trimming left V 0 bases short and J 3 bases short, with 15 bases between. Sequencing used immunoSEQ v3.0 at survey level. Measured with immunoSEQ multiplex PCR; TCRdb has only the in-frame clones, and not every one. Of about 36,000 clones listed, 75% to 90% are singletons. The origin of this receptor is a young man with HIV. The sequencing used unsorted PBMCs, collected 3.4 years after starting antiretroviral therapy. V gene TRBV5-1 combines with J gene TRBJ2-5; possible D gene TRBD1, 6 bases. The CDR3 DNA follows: TGCGCCAGCAGCTTGGCCGCAGGGGCCCCTGAAGAGACCCAGTACTTC. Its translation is CASSLAAGAPEETQYF.